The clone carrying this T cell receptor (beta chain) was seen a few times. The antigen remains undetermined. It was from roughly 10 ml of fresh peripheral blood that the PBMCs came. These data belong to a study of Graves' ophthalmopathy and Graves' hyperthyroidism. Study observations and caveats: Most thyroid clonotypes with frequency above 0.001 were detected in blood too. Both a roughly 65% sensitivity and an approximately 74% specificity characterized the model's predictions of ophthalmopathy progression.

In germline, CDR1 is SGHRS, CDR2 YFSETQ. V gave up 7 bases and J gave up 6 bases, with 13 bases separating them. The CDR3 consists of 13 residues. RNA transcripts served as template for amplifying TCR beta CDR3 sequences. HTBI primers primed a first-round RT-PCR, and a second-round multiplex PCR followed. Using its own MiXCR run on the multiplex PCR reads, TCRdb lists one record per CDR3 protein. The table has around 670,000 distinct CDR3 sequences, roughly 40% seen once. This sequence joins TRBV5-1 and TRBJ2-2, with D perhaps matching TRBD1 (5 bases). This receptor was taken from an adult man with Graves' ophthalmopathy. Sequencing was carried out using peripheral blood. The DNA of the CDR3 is TGCGCCAGCTTTCTGGGGCGCTCCGGGGAGCTGTTTTTT. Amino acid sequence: CASFLGRSGELFF.